The following is a T cell receptor (beta chain) sequence with its context. The data were taken from a study of blood T cell repertoires in COVID-19. At the level of the study: The study drew acute and convalescent COVID-19 samples from the United States, Italy and Spain. In each case, the material was cDNA or gDNA derived from T cells, B-cell-depleted T cells, or PBMCs.

In the authors' methods: Quantification of nucleated cells was approximated via reference gene primer amplification. Libraries were prepared by immunoSEQ multiplex PCR; TCRdb keeps only in-frame clonotypes and omits some of them. Clone size and the V and J calls come from that table; the DNA yielded D and trimming. The repertoire holds a few hundred thousand clones, with around nine tenths as singletons. Germline values: CDR1 SGHAT, CDR2 FQDESV (reference sequence). Trimming at V came to 0 bases and at J to 2 bases, leaving 6 bases not matched to a gene. The length of the CDR3 is 17 residues. The sequence derives from a young man with acute or convalescent COVID-19. Sequencing input: peripheral blood. The V call is TRBV11-1, the J call TRBJ2-7; 11 nucleotides align to TRBD2. The CDR3 coding sequence is TGTGCCAGCAGCTTAGCGCTAGCGGGAGGTCCAACCTACGAGCAGTACTTC. Protein sequence: CASSLALAGGPTYEQYF.